This T cell receptor (beta chain) is from a study of blood T cell repertoires in COVID-19 (dated by TCRdb to 2018 to 2021). Study-wide context: The collaborator samples originated in the United States, Italy and Spain and spanned the acute and convalescent phases of COVID-19. The material from the prospective study consisted of cDNA or gDNA derived from T cells, B-cell-depleted T cells, or PBMCs. The dataset comprised deeply sampled blood TCRbeta repertoires from subjects exposed to, actively infected with, or recovered from COVID-19. The repertoires were made available in a free public database intended to serve as a resource for research on the immune response to SARS-CoV-2. Samples came from the ongoing ImmuneRACE study (first 160 participants) plus 1,254 subjects from 6 global collaborators. A de-identified subject ID, COVID-19 status, age in years and sex were almost always included in the sample metadata. Where available, HLA class I and class II types were obtained from metadata supplied by the sample provider rather than from assay-based typing.

TCRbeta CDR3 regions were amplified from genomic DNA by means of the immunoSEQ Assay, a bias-controlled multiplex PCR. Per the authors' processing: Within the assay, amplification of reference gene primers was used to estimate how many nucleated cells each sample contained. To quantify the absolute abundance of each unique TCRbeta CDR3 rearrangement, sequence reads were collapsed and filtered. Productive Simpson clonality was computed per sample as the square root of Simpson's diversity index over productive rearrangements. In its TCRdb copy, this immuneACCESS table keeps in-frame sequences only and misses some clones. Where compared with another copy, unresolved V genes explain less than half of these, and the others have no known cause. V, J and clone size were drawn from that table, and D and trimming were deduced from the DNA. For this sample the table gives around 310,000 clones, of which 85% to 90% were detected only once. Approximately 4% of the sample comes from the top ten.

General study outcomes and caveats: How much clinical and demographic metadata was included differed by source and by participant, and the metadata was provided uncurated.

The CDR3, cysteine through phenylalanine, is 14 amino acids long. The CDR3 DNA has 42 bases and is translated from base 1. The germline V gene (reference sequence) supplies CDR1 LNHDA and CDR2 SQIVND. V loses 3 bases of germline sequence and J loses 3 bases, and the interval between the two ends is 11 bases. Whole blood was collected in K2EDTA tubes by collaborating institutions according to the institutions' own protocols. For TCRbeta analysis, collaborators shipped samples in one of three forms: frozen whole blood, isolated PBMCs, or DNA extracted from either of those sample types. In the case of this clone: No antigen is known for it. No base qualities exist here, and no much larger clone lies one base off it.

The receptor chain draws on TRBV19 and TRBJ1-2; the D gene lacks a confident call. The TCR sequence derives from a woman aged 45-59 years with active or convalescent COVID-19. The specimen was peripheral blood. CDR3 sequence: CASSIFPQYYGYTF. At the DNA level, the sequence is TGTGCCAGTAGTATTTTCCCACAGTACTATGGCTACACCTTC.